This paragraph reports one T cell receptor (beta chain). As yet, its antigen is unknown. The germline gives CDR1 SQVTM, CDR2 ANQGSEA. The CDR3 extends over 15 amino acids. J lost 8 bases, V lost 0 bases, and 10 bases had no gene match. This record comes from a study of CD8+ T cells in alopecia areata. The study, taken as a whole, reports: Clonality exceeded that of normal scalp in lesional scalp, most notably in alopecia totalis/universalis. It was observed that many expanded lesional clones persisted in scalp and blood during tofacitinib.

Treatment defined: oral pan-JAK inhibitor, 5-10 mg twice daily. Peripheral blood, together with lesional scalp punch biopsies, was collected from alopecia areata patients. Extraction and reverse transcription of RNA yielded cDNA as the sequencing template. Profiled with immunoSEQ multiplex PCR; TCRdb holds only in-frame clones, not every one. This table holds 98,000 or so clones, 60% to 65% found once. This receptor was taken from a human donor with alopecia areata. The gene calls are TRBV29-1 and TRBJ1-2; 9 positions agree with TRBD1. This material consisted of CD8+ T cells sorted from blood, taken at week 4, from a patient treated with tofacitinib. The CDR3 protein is CSVEDRERQGDGYTF. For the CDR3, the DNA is TGCAGCGTTGAAGATCGGGAACGACAGGGGGACGGCTACACCTTC.